These 5 T cell receptor beta chains came from one sample sequenced in a study of blood T cell repertoires in COVID-19. TCRdb keeps only in-frame clones here, not all; method: immunoSEQ multiplex PCR. The table lists approximately 360,000 clones, approximately 87% of them singletons, with 0.97% in the top ten. The sample consisted of PBMCs or T cells enriched from blood (not recorded which). The receptors shown here come from a woman under 40 with acute COVID-19.

The chain has TRBV4-1 and TRBJ2-5; 8 bases align to TRBD2. The CDR3 runs 18 residues. The germline V gene has CDR1 MGHRA and CDR2 YSYEKL. Losses at the gene ends were 0 bases for V and 1 base for J; bases not matched to a gene: 10. Here the CDR3 reads CASSQESGGALFQETQYF. DNA for the CDR3: TGCGCCAGCAGCCAAGAATCCGGGGGGGCCCTTTTCCAAGAGACCCAGTACTTC.

The chain carries TRBV7-3 and TRBJ2-5, with TRBD1 identical over 9 bases. J was trimmed by 3 bases and V by 4 bases; bases with no gene match: 6. CDR3 size: 15 residues. In germline, CDR1 is SGHTA, CDR2 FQGTGA. The CDR3 sequence: CASSSGTGKKETQYF. Written as DNA, the CDR3 is TGTGCCAGCAGCTCAGGGACAGGGAAAAAAGAGACCCAGTACTTC.

CDR3 residues: CASSSGRRDRVIADTQYF. In DNA form, the CDR3 reads TGTGCCAGCAGCTCCGGAAGGCGGGACAGGGTCATTGCAGATACGCAGTATTTT. V is TRBV7-6 and J is TRBJ2-3; TRBD1 agrees at 9 bases. Germline trimming cut 4 bases from V and 4 bases from J; bases unmatched to any gene: 15. Germline V CDR1 and CDR2: SGHVS, FNYEAQ. The CDR3 totals 18 residues. Looking up the rest from reference TRBV7-6 and TRBJ2-3 gives the full variable domain: GAGVSQSPRYKVTKRGQDVALRCDPISGHVSLYWYRQALGQGPEFLTYFNYEAQQDKSGLPNDRFSAERPEGSISTLTIQRTEQRDSAMYRCASSSGRRDRVIADTQYFGPGTRLTVL.

The chain recombines TRBV5-1 with TRBJ2-5; TRBD1 matches at 8 bases. This CDR3 is built from 16 residues. The germline CDR1 and CDR2 sequences are SGHRS and YFSETQ. V trimming: 4 bases; J trimming: 4 bases; junction bases outside the gene matches: 12. CDR3 in DNA: TGCGCCAGCAGCCCCACCCCTACAGGGGGTCCAGAGACCCAGTACTTC. This encodes CASSPTPTGGPETQYF.

In its sample, this clone was seen once. This chain uses TRBV19 with TRBJ1-5; D is perhaps TRBD1 (6 bases). This CDR3 contains 14 residues. V lost 3 bases and J 6 bases, leaving 12 bases between the germline ends. Germline lookup yields CDR1 LNHDA and CDR2 SQIVND (reference sequence). The CDR3 sequence is CASSIQGSSQPQHF. CDR3 DNA: TGTGCCAGTAGTATTCAGGGGTCGAGTCAGCCCCAGCATTTT.